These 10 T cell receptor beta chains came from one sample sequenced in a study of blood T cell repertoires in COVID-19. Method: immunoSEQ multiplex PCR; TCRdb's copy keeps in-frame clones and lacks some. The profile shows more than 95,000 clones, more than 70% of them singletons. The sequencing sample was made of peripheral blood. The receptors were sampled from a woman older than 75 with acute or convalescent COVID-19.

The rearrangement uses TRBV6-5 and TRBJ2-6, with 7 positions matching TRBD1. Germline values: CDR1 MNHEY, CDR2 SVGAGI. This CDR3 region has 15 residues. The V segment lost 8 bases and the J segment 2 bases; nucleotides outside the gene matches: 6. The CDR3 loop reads CASGHRGAGANVLTF. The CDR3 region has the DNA TGTGCCAGCGGCCACAGGGGCGCTGGGGCCAACGTCCTGACTTTC.

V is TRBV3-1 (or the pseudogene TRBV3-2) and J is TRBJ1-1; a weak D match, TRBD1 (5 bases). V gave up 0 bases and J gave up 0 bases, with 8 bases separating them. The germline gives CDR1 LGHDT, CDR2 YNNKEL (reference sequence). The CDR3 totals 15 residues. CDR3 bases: TGTGCCAGCAGCCAAGAGAAACAGGTGAACACTGAAGCTTTCTTT. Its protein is CASSQEKQVNTEAFF.

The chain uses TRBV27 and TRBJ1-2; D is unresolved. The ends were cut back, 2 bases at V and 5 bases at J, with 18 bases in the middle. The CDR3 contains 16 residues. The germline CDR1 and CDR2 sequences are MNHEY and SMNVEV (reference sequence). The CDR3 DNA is TGTGCCAGCAGTTTAGGTGGTAACAGTCCCTTATATGGCTACACCTTC. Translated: CASSLGGNSPLYGYTF.

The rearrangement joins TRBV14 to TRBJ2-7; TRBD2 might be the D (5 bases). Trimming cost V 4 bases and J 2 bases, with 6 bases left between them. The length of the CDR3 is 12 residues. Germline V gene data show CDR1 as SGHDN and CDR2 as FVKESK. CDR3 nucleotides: TGTGCCAGCAGCCCCGGGACCTACGAGCAGTACTTC. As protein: CASSPGTYEQYF.

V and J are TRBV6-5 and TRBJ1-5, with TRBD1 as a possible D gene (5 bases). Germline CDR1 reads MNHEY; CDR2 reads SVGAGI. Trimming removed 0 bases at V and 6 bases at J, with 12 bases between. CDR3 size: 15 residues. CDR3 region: CASSYSGARGQPQHF. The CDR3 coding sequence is TGTGCCAGCAGTTACTCTGGGGCGCGTGGTCAGCCCCAGCATTTT.

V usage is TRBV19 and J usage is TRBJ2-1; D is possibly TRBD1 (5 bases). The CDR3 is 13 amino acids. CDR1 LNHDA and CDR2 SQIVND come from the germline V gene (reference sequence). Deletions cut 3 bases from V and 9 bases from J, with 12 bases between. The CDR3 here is CASSIGGASEQFF. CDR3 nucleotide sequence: TGTGCCAGTAGTATTGGTGGGGCGTCTGAGCAGTTCTTC.

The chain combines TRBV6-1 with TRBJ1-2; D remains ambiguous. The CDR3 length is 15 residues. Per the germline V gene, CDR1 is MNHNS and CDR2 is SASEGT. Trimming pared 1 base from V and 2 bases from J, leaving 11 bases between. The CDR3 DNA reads TGTGCCAGCAGTGAAGTAGAACCGCGGAACTATGGCTACACCTTC. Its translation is CASSEVEPRNYGYTF.

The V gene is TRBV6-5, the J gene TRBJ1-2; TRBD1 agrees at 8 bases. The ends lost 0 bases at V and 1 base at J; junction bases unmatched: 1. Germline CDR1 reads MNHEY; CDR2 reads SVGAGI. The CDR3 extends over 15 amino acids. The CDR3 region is CASSYSQGVNYGYTF. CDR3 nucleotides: TGTGCCAGCAGTTACTCACAGGGGGTTAACTATGGCTACACCTTC.

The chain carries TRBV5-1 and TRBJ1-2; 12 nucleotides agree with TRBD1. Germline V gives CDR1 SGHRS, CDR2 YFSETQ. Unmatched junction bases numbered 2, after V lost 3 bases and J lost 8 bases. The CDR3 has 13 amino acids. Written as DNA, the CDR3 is TGCGCCAGCAGCTGGGACAGGGGGCTCGGCTACACCTTC. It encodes CASSWDRGLGYTF.

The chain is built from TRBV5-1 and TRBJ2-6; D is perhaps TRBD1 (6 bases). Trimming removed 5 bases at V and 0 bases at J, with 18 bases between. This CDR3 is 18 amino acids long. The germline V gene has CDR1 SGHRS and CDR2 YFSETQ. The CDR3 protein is CASRQTGNLRSGANVLTF. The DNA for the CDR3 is TGCGCCAGCAGACAGACAGGAAACCTCCGCTCTGGGGCCAACGTCCTGACTTTC.